The clone carrying this T cell receptor beta chain showed up just a few times. This sample was taken from a study of cytomegalovirus exposure and HLA in healthy donors. V lost 4 bases, J lost 6 bases, and 10 bases stayed unmatched. The CDR3 runs to 14 residues. Germline loops: CDR1 SGHRS, CDR2 YFSETQ. The PCR contained 60 Vbeta and 13 Jbeta primers. The data were produced by immunoSEQ multiplex PCR, yet TCRdb's version contains in-frame clones alone and is incomplete. Of 140,000 to 150,000 clones in the sample, roughly a tenth were seen once. The rearrangement uses TRBV5-1 and TRBJ2-7; 7 nucleotides match TRBD1. Sequencing was performed on PBMCs. The source of this sequence is a male donor in good health and CMV-seronegative. CDR3 sequence: CASSLGSTGREQYF. The CDR3 DNA is TGCGCCAGCAGCCTTGGATCGACAGGGCGCGAGCAGTACTTC.